What follows are 24 T cell receptor beta chains derived from one specimen sequenced in a study of blood T cells in healthy people across ages. Through a sample-barcoded 5' primer and a J-beta primer mix, a second PCR was run for about 6 to 11 cycles. TCRdb redid the calling of the 5' RACE reads with MiXCR, one entry per CDR3 protein. The top ten hold over 10% of the sample, which has fewer than 900,000 distinct CDR3 sequences, around 34% seen once. Sequencing was done on a sample of blood. These receptors were taken from a man aged 18 to 30 in good health.

This clonotype showed up just a few times. The chain recombines TRBV11-2 with TRBJ2-7; D remains ambiguous. Germline loops: CDR1 SGHAT, CDR2 FQNNGV. The CDR3 has 14 amino acids. Deletions cut 6 bases from V and 1 base from J, with 13 bases between. For the CDR3, the DNA is TGTGCCAGCAGGAACCGGGCCTTATCCTACGAGCAGTACTTC. This gives the protein CASRNRALSYEQYF.

This clonotype was recorded at least ten times. This chain connects TRBV6-2 or TRBV6-3 to TRBJ2-1; TRBD2 aligns across 10 bases. CDR1 and CDR2 from the germline V gene are MNHEY and SVGEGT. The CDR3 totals 15 residues. The J segment lost 5 bases and the V segment lost 1 base, leaving 2 bases of the junction unmatched. Here the CDR3 DNA reads TGTGCCAGCAGTTACTTAAGCGGGGGGGACAATGAGCAGTTCTTC. Protein product: CASSYLSGGDNEQFF.

This clonotype was seen more than once but under ten times. The chain combines TRBV14 with TRBJ1-2; D is perhaps TRBD1 (5 bases). Germline V gene lookup returns CDR1 SGHDN and CDR2 FVKESK. The CDR3 covers 15 residues. Trimming took off 0 bases at V and 5 bases at J, with 13 bases between the two ends. CDR3: CASSQDLDSGYGYTF. CDR3 nucleotide sequence: TGTGCCAGCAGCCAAGATCTTGATTCAGGGTATGGCTACACCTTC.

The chain combines TRBV29-1 with TRBJ2-5; D is ambiguous. V was cut by 4 bases and J by 2 bases, with 17 bases left in between. The CDR3 covers 15 residues. Per the germline V gene, CDR1 is SQVTM and CDR2 is ANQGSEA. CDR3 bases: TGCAGCGTTGCCGAAGAGAGTTCATTTCAAGAGACCCAGTACTTC. Amino acid sequence: CSVAEESSFQETQYF.

The chain recombines TRBV4-3 with TRBJ2-2; tentative D call: TRBD1 (6 bases). The CDR3 contains 13 residues. Germline CDR1 LGHNA, CDR2 YSLEER. The V end lost 4 bases, the J end lost 9 bases, and 12 bases lay between the germline ends. The CDR3 region has the DNA TGCGCCAGCAGCCGCCAGGGGAACCGGGAGCTGTTTTTT. Encoded protein: CASSRQGNRELFF.

This clonotype has only one observation. Its ends do not fully match the called genes, so a read error is possible. This chain joins TRBV7-7 and TRBJ2-1; the D is unclear. The CDR3 is 13 residues long. CDR1 SSHAT and CDR2 FNYEAQ come from the germline V gene (reference sequence). The CDR3 DNA reads as TGTGCTAGCAGCTTAGGAACCTACAATGAGCGGTTCTTC. Its protein is CASSLGTYNERFF.

In this sample, this clonotype turned up a few times. The chain is built from TRBV5-1 and TRBJ1-1; D might be TRBD1 (6 bases). Germline-derived CDR1 and CDR2 are SGHRS and YFSETQ. The CDR3 is 15 residues long. V lost 4 bases and J lost 6, with 19 bases in between. As DNA, the CDR3 is TGCGCCAGCAGCGTGATGCCAGGGGTGGAGGCTGAAGCTTTCTTT. It translates to CASSVMPGVEAEAFF.

The V gene is TRBV2, the J gene TRBJ1-6; D unclear. Looked up from germline, CDR1 is SNHLY and CDR2 is FYNNEI. The CDR3 has 13 residues. V lost 7 bases to trimming and J lost 6 bases, with 10 bases between them. The CDR3, as DNA: TGTGCCAGCAAAGGGTCTTCTAATTCACCCCTCCACTTT. Its protein is CASKGSSNSPLHF.

V gene TRBV7-2 combines with J gene TRBJ1-4; the D gene is possibly TRBD1 (6 bases). V shed 1 base and J shed 4 bases, with 10 bases lying between them. The germline CDR1 and CDR2 sequences are SGHTA and FQGNSA. The CDR3 has 15 amino acids. DNA of the CDR3: TGTGCCAGCAGCTTAGGGGGGGCCTATAATGAAAAACTGTTTTTT. Its translation: CASSLGGAYNEKLFF.

This sequence joins TRBV20-1 and TRBJ2-2, with D possibly TRBD1 on 6 matching bases. The germline V gene encodes CDR1 DFQATT and CDR2 SNEGSKA (reference sequence). V lost 1 base and J lost 2, with 11 bases in between. CDR3 size: 15 residues. The CDR3 sequence is CSARVQGLNTGELFF. DNA for the CDR3: TGCAGTGCTAGAGTTCAGGGGTTAAACACCGGGGAGCTGTTTTTT.

Of note for this clonotype: The CDR3 does not close with the conserved phenylalanine or tryptophan, likely indicating a read error. V and J are TRBV20-1 and TRBJ1-2; 7 bases are shared with TRBD1. The CDR3 sequence is 16 residues long. J gave up 4 bases and V 0 bases, and 11 bases lay outside the gene matches. Germline CDR1 and CDR2: DFQATT and SNEGSKA (reference sequence). The CDR3: CSARDLDRPSRYGYTV. CDR3 nucleotides: TGCAGTGCTAGAGATCTGGACAGGCCCTCTCGCTATGGCTACACCGTC.

The chain carries TRBV7-2 and TRBJ2-3; 10 bases are a match to TRBD1. Germline CDR1 SGHTA, CDR2 FQGNSA. With V trimmed by 4 bases and J by 3 bases, 7 bases remained unmatched. There are 16 residues in the CDR3. The CDR3: CASSSTGGLITDTQYF. The CDR3, as DNA: TGTGCCAGCAGCTCGACAGGGGGCTTGATTACAGATACGCAGTATTTT.

The chain uses TRBV27 and TRBJ2-1; TRBD1 matches at 7 bases. The CDR3 covers 15 residues. The V segment lost 4 bases and the J segment 4 bases; nucleotides outside the gene matches: 7. Per the germline V gene, CDR1 is MNHEY and CDR2 is SMNVEV (reference sequence). The DNA for the CDR3 is TGTGCCAGCAGTTCAAAGGACAGGTTATACAATGAGCAGTTCTTC. This gives the protein CASSSKDRLYNEQFF.

This clonotype was counted many times. The CDR3 region has the DNA TGCAGTGCTAGCACTCCGGGACTAAGAAATGGCTACACCTTC. This encodes CSASTPGLRNGYTF. V is TRBV20-1 and J is TRBJ1-2, with a possible D match to TRBD1 (5 bases). CDR3 length equals 14 residues. Germline assignment: CDR1 DFQATT and CDR2 SNEGSKA (reference sequence). V was pared by 3 bases and J by 6 bases, with 17 bases between.

V and J are TRBV20-1 and TRBJ1-4, with no clear D. There are 13 residues in the CDR3. V was cut by 6 bases and J by 0 bases, with 8 bases left in between. Germline CDR1 DFQATT, CDR2 SNEGSKA (reference sequence). The CDR3 coding sequence is TGCAGTGCAAAGGGTTCAACTAATGAAAAACTGTTTTTT. Translation: CSAKGSTNEKLFF.

This clonotype has just a few counts. The V gene is TRBV29-1, the J gene TRBJ1-5, with 9 bases that match TRBD1. CDR1 SQVTM and CDR2 ANQGSEA come from the germline V gene. Trimming removed 4 bases from V and 7 bases from J; junction bases left unmatched: 5. The CDR3 spans 13 residues. The CDR3 region has the DNA TGCAGCGTTGCCGCGGGACAGGGCCAGCCCCAGCATTTT. Translation: CSVAAGQGQPQHF.

This clonotype came up a few times. CDR3 nucleotides: TGTGCCAGCAGTACTGGACTAGCGGGGCCGAATGAGCAGTTCTTC. Its translation: CASSTGLAGPNEQFF. The J gene is TRBJ2-1, the V gene TRBV12-3 or TRBV12-4, with 12 bases that match TRBD2. V shed 5 bases, J shed 7 bases, and the junction held 6 bases outside the gene matches. This CDR3 has 15 residues.

The chain combines TRBV20-1 with TRBJ1-2; D gene uncertain. V gave up 3 bases and J gave up 6 bases, with 11 bases separating them. Germline-derived CDR1 and CDR2 are DFQATT and SNEGSKA (reference sequence). CDR3 size: 12 residues. The CDR3, as DNA: TGCAGTGCTAGCGCTTTAAGGGATGGCTACACCTTC. This gives the protein CSASALRDGYTF.

This clonotype was recorded a few times. The gene calls are TRBV20-1 and TRBJ2-7; TRBD1 is a possible D gene (5 bases). CDR3 length: 14 residues. The germline gives CDR1 DFQATT, CDR2 SNEGSKA (reference sequence). Trimming removed 5 bases from V and 3 bases from J, with 17 bases in between. The CDR3 nucleotides are TGCAGTGCTTTCGGACATGATCCCCTCTACGAGCAGTACTTC. Residues: CSAFGHDPLYEQYF.

The gene calls are TRBV20-1 and TRBJ1-5, with D maybe TRBD1 (6 bases). Trimming cost V 3 bases and J 5 bases, with 11 bases left between them. The CDR3 totals 13 residues. The germline V gene encodes CDR1 DFQATT and CDR2 SNEGSKA (reference sequence). The CDR3 here is CSASPQGHQPQHF. DNA for the CDR3: TGCAGTGCTAGTCCCCAGGGGCATCAGCCCCAGCATTTT.

The chain employs TRBV29-1 and TRBJ1-3; no clear D. This CDR3 spans 11 amino acids. V was clipped by 3 bases and J by 4 bases, with 4 bases between them. Per germline, CDR1 SQVTM and CDR2 ANQGSEA. The CDR3 here is CSVEGGNTIYF. CDR3 nucleotide sequence: TGCAGCGTTGAGGGCGGAAACACCATATATTTT.

The chain recombines TRBV2 with TRBJ1-5; D not resolved. Germline-derived CDR1 and CDR2 are SNHLY and FYNNEI. V was pared by 1 base and J by 4 bases, with 8 bases between. The CDR3 has 14 residues. CDR3 bases: TGTGCCAGCAGTGAAGGACTGATAAATCAGCCCCAGCATTTT. Encoded protein: CASSEGLINQPQHF.

This clonotype was detected ten times or more. Written as DNA, the CDR3 is TGTGCCAGCAGCTTAGACGGGGGACTTATTTGGGAGTTCTTC. This encodes CASSLDGGLIWEFF. The J gene is TRBJ2-1, the V gene TRBV7-2, with D perhaps matching TRBD2 (6 bases). Trimming left V 1 base short and J 14 bases short, with 18 bases between. The CDR3 extends over 14 amino acids. The germline CDR1 and CDR2 sequences are SGHTA and FQGNSA.

This clonotype was counted many times. V gene TRBV4-3 combines with J gene TRBJ2-3; 11 bases fit TRBD2. With V trimmed by 2 bases and J by 1 base, 2 bases remained unmatched. The CDR3 is made up of 16 amino acids. Germline loops: CDR1 LGHNA, CDR2 YSLEER. CDR3 in amino acids: CASSQNSGGGTDTQYF. In DNA, the CDR3 is TGCGCCAGCAGCCAAAATAGCGGGGGGGGCACAGATACGCAGTATTTT.